A single sample gave rise to the 15 T cell receptor beta chains below, sequenced in a study of cytomegalovirus exposure and HLA in healthy donors. PCR primers comprised 60 Vbeta and 13 Jbeta primers. The protocol was immunoSEQ multiplex PCR, while the TCRdb copy is restricted to in-frame clones and leaves out a portion. The sample has 120,000 or so clones, roughly two thirds seen once. Sequenced material: PBMCs. These receptors were taken from a man younger than 40 in good health and CMV-seropositive.

This chain links TRBV6-6 with TRBJ1-4; D unclear. CDR1 and CDR2 (germline): MNHNY, SVGAGI (reference sequence). This CDR3 region has 15 residues. V was shortened by 2 bases and J by 8 bases, with 15 bases between the two germline ends. This CDR3 reads CASSYEDLGREKLFF. CDR3 sequence (DNA): TGTGCCAGCAGTTACGAAGACCTGGGGAGGGAAAAACTGTTTTTT.

This clone was seen only once. The V call is TRBV6-1, the J call TRBJ2-3, with D maybe TRBD1 (6 bases). V lost 4 bases and J 2 bases, leaving 10 bases between the germline ends. CDR3 length: 14 amino acids. CDR1 is MNHNS and CDR2 is SASEGT in the germline V gene. The CDR3 here is CASSGTEPTDTQYF. The CDR3 DNA follows: TGTGCCAGCAGTGGGACAGAGCCCACAGATACGCAGTATTTT.

This clone has a single count. This chain uses TRBV18 with TRBJ2-2, with TRBD1 matching over 8 bases. This CDR3 comprises 16 residues. The V gene's germline CDR1 is KGHSH and CDR2 LQKENI. V lost 0 bases, J lost 6 bases, and 6 bases stayed unmatched. In DNA, the CDR3 is TGTGCCAGCTCACCACCCTCAGGGGGCCTGGCCGGGGAGCTGTTTTTT. Protein product: CASSPPSGGLAGELFF.

The chain links TRBV6-6 to TRBJ1-6; D is perhaps TRBD1 (5 bases). V was pared by 7 bases and J by 6 bases, with 16 bases between. This CDR3 is 15 amino acids long. The V gene's germline CDR1 is MNHNY and CDR2 SVGAGI (reference sequence). The CDR3 here is CASTPRGLSNSPLHF. The CDR3, as DNA: TGTGCCAGCACCCCAAGGGGACTGAGTAATTCACCCCTCCACTTT.

This chain links TRBV6-5 with TRBJ2-1; D may be TRBD2 (5 bases). V lost 6 bases, J lost 2 bases, and 14 bases lay in between. Germline CDR1 is MNHEY and CDR2 is SVGAGI. The CDR3 is made up of 15 amino acids. The CDR3 region is CASRLHRGTYNEQFF. In DNA, the CDR3 is TGTGCCAGCAGGCTTCATAGAGGGACCTACAATGAGCAGTTCTTC.

The V call is TRBV5-1, the J call TRBJ2-6; 8 nucleotides line up with TRBD1. Germline V lookup: CDR1 SGHRS, CDR2 YFSETQ. The CDR3 spans 14 residues. Trimming removed 7 bases from V and 1 base from J; junction bases left unmatched: 1. Written as DNA, the CDR3 is TGCGCCAGCCGGACAGGGTCTGGGGCCAACGTCCTGACTTTC. Translated, it gives CASRTGSGANVLTF.

The J gene is TRBJ2-1, the V gene TRBV2; TRBD2 might be the D (6 bases). This CDR3 has 14 residues. V was trimmed by 11 bases and J by 2 bases, leaving 16 bases between them. The germline V gene has CDR1 SNHLY and CDR2 FYNNEI. Here the CDR3 DNA reads TGTGCCGGAACCTTAGCGGAAGCCTACAATGAGCAGTTCTTC. The encoded protein is CAGTLAEAYNEQFF. The complete variable domain, with remaining parts taken from reference TRBV2 and TRBJ2-1, reads EPEVTQTPSHQVTQMGQEVILRCVPISNHLYFYWYRQILGQKVEFLVSFYNNEISEKSEIFDDQFSVERPDGSNFTLKIRSTKLEDSAMYFCAGTLAEAYNEQFFGPGTRLTVL.

The J gene is TRBJ2-7, the V gene TRBV7-8; 11 bases are a match to TRBD1. The CDR3 has 14 residues. CDR1 and CDR2 from the germline V gene are SGHVS and FQNEAQ. Losses at the gene ends were 4 bases for V and 4 bases for J; bases not matched to a gene: 3. CDR3 protein: CASSWTGGVYEQYF. The CDR3 DNA follows: TGTGCCAGCAGCTGGACAGGGGGCGTTTACGAGCAGTACTTC.

This clone was counted once. The V gene is TRBV27, the J gene TRBJ2-5; 13 bases map to TRBD2. The CDR3 has 17 amino acids. The ends lost 3 bases at V and 4 bases at J; junction bases unmatched: 8. Germline V gene data show CDR1 as MNHEY and CDR2 as SMNVEV (reference sequence). The CDR3 reads CASSFGWTSGSLETQYF. CDR3 nucleotide sequence: TGTGCCAGCAGTTTTGGGTGGACTAGCGGGAGTTTAGAGACCCAGTACTTC.

The chain is built from TRBV19 and TRBJ1-1; D call uncertain. V was clipped by 3 bases and J by 0 bases, with 8 bases between them. Per germline, CDR1 LNHDA and CDR2 SQIVND (reference sequence). There are 14 residues in the CDR3. The CDR3 DNA reads as TGTGCCAGTAGTATTACAGTTTTGAACACTGAAGCTTTCTTT. Its translation: CASSITVLNTEAFF. The variable domain in full, completed from reference TRBV19 and TRBJ1-1, reads DGGITQSPKYLFRKEGQNVTLSCEQNLNHDAMYWYRQDPGQGLRLIYYSQIVNDFQKGDIAEGYSVSREKKESFPLTVTSAQKNPTAFYLCASSITVLNTEAFFGQGTRLTVV.

The chain joins TRBV6-6 to TRBJ2-7; D gene ambiguous. V shed 0 bases and J shed 2 bases, with 11 bases lying between them. The CDR3 is 15 residues long. The germline V gene has CDR1 MNHNY and CDR2 SVGAGI (reference sequence). CDR3 DNA: TGTGCCAGCAGTTACTCGGAGAAGAGTACCTACGAGCAGTACTTC. Its translation is CASSYSEKSTYEQYF.

This clone was seen more than once but under ten times. The gene calls are TRBV14 and TRBJ1-2; 9 positions match TRBD1. This CDR3 is 13 amino acids long. CDR1 is SGHDN, CDR2 FVKESK, per germline. V lost 4 bases, J lost 6 bases, and 3 bases stayed unmatched. The CDR3 spells CASSPRTGDGYTF. The DNA for the CDR3 is TGTGCCAGCAGCCCCCGGACAGGGGATGGCTACACCTTC.

This chain uses TRBV6-1 with TRBJ1-5, with D unresolved. The V and J ends lost 0 bases and 7 bases respectively, with 19 bases between them. CDR1 MNHNS and CDR2 SASEGT come from the germline V gene. The CDR3 spans 17 residues. The CDR3 sequence: CASSEAAAARSGQPQHF. CDR3 bases: TGTGCCAGCAGTGAAGCGGCGGCGGCGCGGAGCGGGCAGCCCCAGCATTTT.

This clone has more than one count but fewer than ten. The genes are TRBV7-9 and TRBJ1-3, with TRBD1 as a possible D gene (6 bases). The CDR3 loop spans 13 amino acids. Germline V lookup: CDR1 SEHNR, CDR2 FQNEAQ (reference sequence). Trimming took off 10 bases at V and 2 bases at J, with 12 bases between the two ends. The DNA for the CDR3 is TGTGCCAACCAGGGGCAGCCTGGAAACACCATATATTTT. It codes for CANQGQPGNTIYF.

Only a few counts were recorded for this clone. The chain is built from TRBV28 and TRBJ2-1, with 9 bases aligning to TRBD2. Germline values: CDR1 MDHEN, CDR2 SYDVKM. The CDR3 consists of 16 residues. V gave up 5 bases and J gave up 2 bases; unmatched junction bases: 7. The CDR3 nucleotides read TGTGCCAGCAGTCAATTAGCGGGAGTTCCCTACAATGAGCAGTTCTTC. It is translated as CASSQLAGVPYNEQFF.